This passage covers 32 T cell receptor beta chains from one sample sequenced in a study of beta chain features in type 1 diabetes. Findings and limits, study-wide: Researchers report that Type 1 diabetes patients had moderately but significantly shorter TCRB CDR3s across all four CD4+ subsets.

The isolated RNA, all of it, was reverse transcribed, so expressed TCRB transcripts were what got sequenced. The repertoire was sequenced with immunoSEQ multiplex PCR; TCRdb's copy has only in-frame clones and lacks some. The sample contains roughly 350,000 clones, about 10% of which appear only once. Antigens of these TCRs are unknown. Material: central memory CD4+ T cells from blood. The source of these receptors is a man aged 30 to 39 with type 1 diabetes.

The V gene is TRBV4-1, the J gene TRBJ1-1; D ambiguous. V dropped 5 bases and J dropped 6 bases, with 10 bases sitting between them. Germline V CDR1 and CDR2: MGHRA, YSYEKL. The CDR3 runs to 12 residues. CDR3 sequence reads: CASSGEWAEAFF. CDR3 bases: TGCGCCAGCAGCGGGGAGTGGGCTGAAGCTTTCTTT.

The chain links TRBV6-5 to TRBJ1-2, with a weak D call TRBD1 (5 bases). Germline CDR1 is MNHEY and CDR2 is SVGAGI. The CDR3 runs 13 residues. Trimming took 2 bases from V and 5 from J, leaving 9 bases between them. CDR3 DNA sequence: TGTGCCAGCAGTTACGAGGGGAGGTATGGCTACACCTTC. Protein: CASSYEGRYGYTF.

Only a few counts were recorded for this clone. This rearrangement joins TRBV6-1 to TRBJ1-1; D uncertain. CDR1 and CDR2 from the germline V gene are MNHNS and SASEGT. The V end was cut by 4 bases, the J end by 10 bases, with 13 bases between. This CDR3 spans 12 amino acids. The CDR3 loop reads CASSGGPPRAFF. DNA for the CDR3: TGTGCCAGCAGTGGGGGTCCGCCGAGAGCTTTCTTT.

The V gene is TRBV2, the J gene TRBJ2-5; 10 nucleotides line up with TRBD2. The CDR3 extends over 13 amino acids. Germline CDR1 and CDR2: SNHLY and FYNNEI. Unmatched junction bases numbered 5, after V lost 8 bases and J lost 5 bases. The CDR3 region has the DNA TGTGCCAGCGTGACTAGCGGGTCGGAGACCCAGTACTTC. It encodes CASVTSGSETQYF.

The genes are TRBV29-1 and TRBJ2-1; no clear D. CDR1 is SQVTM and CDR2 is ANQGSEA in the germline V gene. V was cut by 3 bases and J by 2 bases, with 14 bases left in between. The CDR3 consists of 15 residues. The CDR3 DNA follows: TGCAGCGTTGAGGGCCGCGCAATTACCTACAATGAGCAGTTCTTC. Its translation is CSVEGRAITYNEQFF.

This clone was detected many times. The chain links TRBV4-3 to TRBJ2-7, with unresolved D. Between the trimmed V and J ends, which lost 0 bases and 6 bases, there was a span of 9 bases. The CDR3 spans 13 residues. Germline CDR1 and CDR2: LGHNA and YSLEER. CDR3 sequence reads: CASSQDLEFEQYF. CDR3 nucleotides: TGCGCCAGCAGCCAAGACTTAGAGTTCGAGCAGTACTTC.

This chain connects TRBV7-9 to TRBJ2-3; D call uncertain. The length of the CDR3 is 14 residues. Germline V gives CDR1 SEHNR, CDR2 FQNEAQ (reference sequence). The germline V and J ends were trimmed by 1 base and 3 bases, with 8 bases remaining between them. The CDR3 here is CASSLVGGTDTQYF. The CDR3, as DNA: TGTGCCAGCAGCTTAGTGGGTGGGACAGATACGCAGTATTTT. Combining the CDR3 with reference TRBV7-9 and TRBJ2-3 gives the whole variable domain DTGVSQNPRHKITKRGQNVTFRCDPISEHNRLYWYRQTLGQGPEFLTYFQNEAQLEKSRLLSDRFSAERPKGSFSTLEIQRTEQGDSAMYLCASSLVGGTDTQYFGPGTRLTVL.

The chain has TRBV28 and TRBJ1-4; the D is unclear. V lost 1 base and J 5 bases, leaving 14 bases between the germline ends. This CDR3 contains 16 residues. CDR1 and CDR2 from the germline V gene are MDHEN and SYDVKM. CDR3 sequence reads: CASSLSVLAFNEKLFF. CDR3 sequence (DNA): TGTGCCAGCAGTTTATCTGTCCTAGCCTTCAATGAAAAACTGTTTTTT.

This clone has ten or more counts. V and J are TRBV2 and TRBJ1-1; D perhaps matches TRBD1 (6 bases). The CDR3 is 11 amino acids. CDR1 and CDR2 from the germline V gene are SNHLY and FYNNEI. Trimming removed 8 bases at V and 8 bases at J, with 12 bases between. CDR3 amino acids: CASVVDREAFF. The CDR3, as DNA: TGTGCCAGCGTTGTCGACAGGGAAGCTTTCTTT.

In its sample, this clone was seen many times. CDR3 in amino acids: CASSLRPGGDQPQHF. CDR3 DNA: TGTGCCAGCAGCCTTCGGCCCGGAGGGGACCAGCCCCAGCATTTT. The chain uses TRBV9 and TRBJ1-5; tentatively, D is TRBD1 (5 bases). The CDR3 covers 15 residues. CDR1 is SGDLS, CDR2 YYNGEE, per germline. Trimming shortened V by 4 bases and J by 7 bases, and 18 bases separated the two germline ends.

This clone was observed a handful of times. The chain combines TRBV4-3 with TRBJ1-2; 11 bases are a match to TRBD1. The CDR3 loop spans 16 amino acids. Germline V gene data show CDR1 as LGHNA and CDR2 as YSLEER. J lost 2 bases, V lost 0 bases, and 2 bases had no gene match. CDR3 nucleotides: TGCGCCAGCAGCCAAGAAGGGACAGGGGGGAACTATGGCTACACCTTC. The encoded protein is CASSQEGTGGNYGYTF.

The chain uses TRBV6-6 and TRBJ2-1; D is unresolved. Trimming took 6 bases from V and 3 from J, leaving 15 bases between them. CDR3 length: 15 residues. Germline lookup yields CDR1 MNHNY and CDR2 SVGAGI (reference sequence). The CDR3 loop is CASRLQVLGYNEQFF. The CDR3 coding sequence is TGTGCCAGCAGGCTTCAGGTCTTGGGCTACAATGAGCAGTTCTTC.

The chain couples TRBV9 to TRBJ2-5, with D unresolved. V was pared by 0 bases and J by 4 bases, with 7 bases between. The CDR3 runs to 13 residues. Germline V gene data show CDR1 as SGDLS and CDR2 as YYNGEE. The CDR3 DNA is TGTGCCAGCAGCGTAGCTGTGAGAGAGACCCAGTACTTC. Translating it yields CASSVAVRETQYF.

This chain connects TRBV28 to TRBJ2-7; 9 bases line up with TRBD2. CDR3 size: 14 residues. Per the germline V gene, CDR1 is MDHEN and CDR2 is SYDVKM. V was pared by 7 bases and J by 6 bases, with 10 bases of the junction left unmatched. CDR3 sequence: CASKRETSGFEQYF. In nucleotides, the CDR3 is TGTGCCAGCAAGAGAGAGACTAGCGGATTCGAGCAGTACTTC.

This clone has only a few counts. This chain links TRBV6-5 with TRBJ2-5, with D hard to call. The CDR3 has 12 amino acids. V dropped 6 bases and J dropped 7 bases, with 12 bases sitting between them. The germline V gene has CDR1 MNHEY and CDR2 SVGAGI. Here the CDR3 reads CASSNPAGTQYF. The CDR3, as DNA: TGTGCCAGCAGCAACCCTGCAGGGACCCAGTACTTC.

The chain joins TRBV2 to TRBJ2-7; 16 bases agree with TRBD2. CDR3 length equals 13 residues. After removal of 6 bases from V and 10 bases from J, the junction contained 3 bases not matched to a gene. The germline CDR1 and CDR2 sequences are SNHLY and FYNNEI. CDR3 DNA sequence: TGTGCCAGCAGGGGACTAGCGGGAGGGCCACAGTACTTC. As protein: CASRGLAGGPQYF.

This clone showed up many times. The rearrangement links TRBV19 to TRBJ1-3; TRBD1 might be the D (6 bases). The CDR3 spans 16 residues. Per the germline V gene, CDR1 is LNHDA and CDR2 is SQIVND (reference sequence). V lost 5 bases and J lost 2, with 16 bases in between. CDR3 DNA sequence: TGTGCCAGTAGTCCGCAGCACAGGGTACCTGGAAACACCATATATTTT. Translation gives CASSPQHRVPGNTIYF.

The rearrangement joins TRBV27 to TRBJ2-6, with D perhaps matching TRBD1 or TRBD2 (6 bases each). The CDR3 covers 16 residues. The V end was cut by 5 bases, the J end by 4 bases, with 15 bases between. Per the germline V gene, CDR1 is MNHEY and CDR2 is SMNVEV (reference sequence). CDR3 sequence: CASSTGGRLGANVLTF. The CDR3 DNA reads TGTGCCAGCAGTACCGGGGGCCGGTTAGGGGCCAACGTCCTGACTTTC.

The chain has TRBV5-4 and TRBJ2-7, with TRBD2 identical over 8 bases. CDR3 length: 14 residues. V was pared by 4 bases and J by 4 bases, with 7 bases of the junction left unmatched. Germline V lookup: CDR1 SGHNT, CDR2 YYREEE (reference sequence). CDR3 amino acids: CASSPSGSKYEQYF. The CDR3 region has the DNA TGTGCCAGCAGCCCCAGCGGGAGTAAATACGAGCAGTACTTC.

The sample holds a few counts of this clone. V gene TRBV28 combines with J gene TRBJ1-5, with D possibly TRBD1 on 6 matching bases. Trimming cost V 6 bases and J 9 bases, with 18 bases left between them. CDR3 length equals 14 residues. Germline loops: CDR1 MDHEN, CDR2 SYDVKM. CDR3 bases: TGTGCCAGCAGGGGGGCAGGACCCAGCCGGCCCCAGCATTTT. Protein product: CASRGAGPSRPQHF.

A few counts support this clone. V is TRBV10-3 and J is TRBJ2-5; 7 positions agree with TRBD1. In germline, CDR1 is ENHRY, CDR2 SYGVKD. J was trimmed by 2 bases and V by 0 bases; bases with no gene match: 3. The CDR3 extends over 15 amino acids. The CDR3 sequence: CAISESGTDQETQYF. The CDR3 nucleotides are TGTGCCATCAGTGAGTCTGGGACAGATCAAGAGACCCAGTACTTC.

There are a few counts of this clone. The rearrangement uses TRBV4-3 and TRBJ2-4; unclear D gene. Germline assignment: CDR1 LGHNA and CDR2 YSLEER. This CDR3 comprises 12 residues. V was shortened by 4 bases and J by 5 bases, with 6 bases between the two germline ends. The CDR3 DNA sequence: TGCGCCAGCAGCCCGACCGAAAACATTCAGTACTTC. Its translation: CASSPTENIQYF.

This clone was recorded at least ten times. The CDR3, as DNA: TGTGCCAGCAGCTTAGCGACCGGGAAGGGTGAAAAACTGTTTTTT. It translates to CASSLATGKGEKLFF. The chain employs TRBV7-2 and TRBJ1-4, with no clear D. V was pared by 0 bases and J by 7 bases, with 12 bases between. Germline V lookup: CDR1 SGHTA, CDR2 FQGNSA. The CDR3 loop spans 15 amino acids. The variable domain in full, with the rest retrieved from reference TRBV7-2 and TRBJ1-4, is GAGVSQSPSNKVTEKGKDVELRCDPISGHTALYWYRQSLGQGLEFLIYFQGNSAPDKSGLPSDRFSAERTGGSVSTLTIQRTQQEDSAVYLCASSLATGKGEKLFFGSGTQLSVL.

This clone has ten or more counts. The chain employs TRBV4-2 and TRBJ2-1, with 12 bases identical to TRBD2. The V gene's germline CDR1 is LGHNA and CDR2 YNFKEQ. CDR3 length: 18 amino acids. With V trimmed by 1 base and J by 1 base, 5 bases remained unmatched. The chain's CDR3 is CASSQVSGLAGSYNEQFF. DNA of the CDR3: TGTGCCAGCAGCCAAGTCTCAGGACTAGCGGGATCCTACAATGAGCAGTTCTTC.

This clone was detected only a few times. The rearrangement links TRBV9 to TRBJ2-2, with a tentative D call TRBD2 (5 bases). CDR1 and CDR2 from the germline V gene are SGDLS and YYNGEE. Trimming removed 6 bases from V and 0 bases from J, with 12 bases in between. The CDR3 has 15 residues. CDR3 nucleotide sequence: TGTGCCAGCAAATCGGGAACAGCGAACACCGGGGAGCTGTTTTTT. It encodes CASKSGTANTGELFF. Complete variable domain (other parts from reference TRBV9 and TRBJ2-2): DSGVTQTPKHLITATGQRVTLRCSPRSGDLSVYWYQQSLDQGLQFLIQYYNGEERAKGNILERFSAQQFPDLHSELNLSSLELGDSALYFCASKSGTANTGELFFGEGSRLTVL.

The table lists this clone with a few counts. V gene TRBV5-6 combines with J gene TRBJ2-1; 9 bases match TRBD2. J gave up 3 bases and V 8 bases, and 12 bases lay outside the gene matches. Germline-derived CDR1 and CDR2 are SGHDT and YYEEEE. The CDR3 sequence is 16 residues long. Here the CDR3 DNA reads TGTGCCAGTCTCACCACAACTAGCGGGTACTACAATGAGCAGTTCTTC. Residues: CASLTTTSGYYNEQFF.

This clone appeared many times. V and J are TRBV18 and TRBJ2-7; unclear D gene. Germline CDR1 reads KGHSH; CDR2 reads LQKENI. The V and J ends lost 3 bases and 5 bases respectively, with 11 bases between them. CDR3 length: 13 residues. DNA for the CDR3: TGTGCCAGCTCACCGGGTCTGAGCGACGAGCAGTACTTC. The encoded protein is CASSPGLSDEQYF.

This clone has only a few counts. The chain combines TRBV7-9 with TRBJ2-5, with D possibly being TRBD2 (5 bases). CDR1 is SEHNR, CDR2 FQNEAQ, per germline (reference sequence). V dropped 4 bases and J dropped 3 bases, with 18 bases sitting between them. This CDR3 has 16 residues. The CDR3 protein is CASSSRAATTEETQYF. CDR3 in DNA: TGTGCCAGCAGCTCAAGAGCGGCTACCACCGAAGAGACCCAGTACTTC.

The CDR3 here is CSVKVAGNTIYF. In DNA, the CDR3 is TGCAGCGTTAAAGTAGCTGGAAACACCATATATTTT. This chain links TRBV29-1 with TRBJ1-3; D remains unclear. The CDR3 extends over 12 amino acids. CDR1 and CDR2 (germline): SQVTM, ANQGSEA. Between the trimmed V and J ends, which lost 5 bases and 2 bases, there was a span of 7 bases.

This clone showed up many times. The chain employs TRBV12-1 and TRBJ1-1; the listed D gene, TRBD1, was not tested against the DNA. TRBV12-1 constitutes a pseudogene. The CDR3 length is 16 residues. The DNA of the CDR3 is TGTGCCAGCAACACCCAGATAGGGGCAGTGAGGACTGAAGCTTTCTTT. Encoded protein: CASNTQIGAVRTEAFF.

The chain uses TRBV29-1 and TRBJ2-7, with D possibly called TRBD1 or TRBD2 (5 bases each). The CDR3 has 12 amino acids. Germline-derived CDR1 and CDR2 are SQVTM and ANQGSEA. Trimming took 4 bases from V and 1 from J, leaving 8 bases between them. This CDR3 reads CSVGEGSYEQYF. In DNA, the CDR3 is TGCAGCGTTGGAGAGGGGTCCTACGAGCAGTACTTC.

This clone was detected many times. The chain carries TRBV7-8 and TRBJ1-4; tentatively, D is TRBD1 (5 bases). Trimming removed 5 bases from V and 8 bases from J, with 15 bases in between. The CDR3 is 14 residues long. Germline CDR1 reads SGHVS; CDR2 reads FQNEAQ. CDR3 in amino acids: CASSPWGMGEKLFF. The CDR3 nucleotides read TGTGCCAGCAGCCCTTGGGGCATGGGAGAAAAACTGTTTTTT.